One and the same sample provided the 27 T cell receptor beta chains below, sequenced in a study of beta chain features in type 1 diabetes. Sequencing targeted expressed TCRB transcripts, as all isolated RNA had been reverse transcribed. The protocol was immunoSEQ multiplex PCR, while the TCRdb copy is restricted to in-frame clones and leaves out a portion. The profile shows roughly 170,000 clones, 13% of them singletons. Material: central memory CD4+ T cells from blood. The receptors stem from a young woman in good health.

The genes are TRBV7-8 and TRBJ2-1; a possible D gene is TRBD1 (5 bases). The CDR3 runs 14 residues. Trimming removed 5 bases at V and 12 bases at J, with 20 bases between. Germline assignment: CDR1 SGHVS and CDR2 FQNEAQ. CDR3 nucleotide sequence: TGTGCCAGCAGCGCCGCCCTAGAGACCAGGGCGCAGTTCTTC. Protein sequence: CASSAALETRAQFF.

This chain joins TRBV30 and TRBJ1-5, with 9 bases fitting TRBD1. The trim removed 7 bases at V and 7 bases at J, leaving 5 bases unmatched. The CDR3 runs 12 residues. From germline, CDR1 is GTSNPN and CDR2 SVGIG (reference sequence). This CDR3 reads CALGQGYQPQHF. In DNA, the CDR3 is TGTGCCTTGGGACAGGGATACCAGCCCCAGCATTTT.

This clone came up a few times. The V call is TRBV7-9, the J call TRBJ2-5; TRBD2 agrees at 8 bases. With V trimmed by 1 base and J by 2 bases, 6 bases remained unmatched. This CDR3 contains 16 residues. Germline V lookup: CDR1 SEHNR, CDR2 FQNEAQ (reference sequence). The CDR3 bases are TGTGCCAGCAGCTTAGGGGTAGCGGGGATACAAGAGACCCAGTACTTC. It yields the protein CASSLGVAGIQETQYF. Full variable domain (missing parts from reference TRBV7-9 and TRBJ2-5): DTGVSQNPRHKITKRGQNVTFRCDPISEHNRLYWYRQTLGQGPEFLTYFQNEAQLEKSRLLSDRFSAERPKGSFSTLEIQRTEQGDSAMYLCASSLGVAGIQETQYFGPGTRLLVL.

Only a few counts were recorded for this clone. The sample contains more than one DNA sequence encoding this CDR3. DNA of the CDR3: TGTGCCAGCTCACCAGGGACAGGAAACTATGGCTACACCTTC. The encoded protein is CASSPGTGNYGYTF. The chain employs TRBV18 and TRBJ1-2; 8 bases agree with TRBD1. V was clipped by 2 bases and J by 2 bases; unmatched bases: 1. Germline V gene lookup returns CDR1 KGHSH and CDR2 LQKENI. The CDR3 sequence is 14 residues long.

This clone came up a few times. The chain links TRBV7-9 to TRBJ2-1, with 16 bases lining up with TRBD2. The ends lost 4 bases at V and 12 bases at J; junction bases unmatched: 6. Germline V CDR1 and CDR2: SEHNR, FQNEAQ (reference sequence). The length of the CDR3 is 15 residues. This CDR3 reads CASSSGLAGGPWQFF. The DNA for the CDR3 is TGTGCCAGCAGCTCGGGACTAGCGGGAGGGCCGTGGCAGTTCTTC. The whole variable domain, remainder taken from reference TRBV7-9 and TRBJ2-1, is DTGVSQNPRHKITKRGQNVTFRCDPISEHNRLYWYRQTLGQGPEFLTYFQNEAQLEKSRLLSDRFSAERPKGSFSTLEIQRTEQGDSAMYLCASSSGLAGGPWQFFGPGTRLTVL.

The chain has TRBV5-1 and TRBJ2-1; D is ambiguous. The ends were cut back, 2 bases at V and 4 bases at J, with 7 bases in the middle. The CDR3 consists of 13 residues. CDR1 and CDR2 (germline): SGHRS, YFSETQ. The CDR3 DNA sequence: TGCGCCAGCAGCTTATCAGGTTACAATGAGCAGTTCTTC. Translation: CASSLSGYNEQFF.

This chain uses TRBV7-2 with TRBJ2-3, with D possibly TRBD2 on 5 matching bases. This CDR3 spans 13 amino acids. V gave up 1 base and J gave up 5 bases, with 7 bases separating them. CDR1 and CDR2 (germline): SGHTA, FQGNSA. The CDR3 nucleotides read TGTGCCAGCAGCTTAGGCGGGCGAGATACGCAGTATTTT. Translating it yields CASSLGGRDTQYF.

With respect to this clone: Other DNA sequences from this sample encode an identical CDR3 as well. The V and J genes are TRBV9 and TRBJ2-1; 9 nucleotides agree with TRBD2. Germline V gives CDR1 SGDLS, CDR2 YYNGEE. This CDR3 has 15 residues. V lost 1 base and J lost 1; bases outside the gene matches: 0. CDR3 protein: CASSVTSGSYNEQFF. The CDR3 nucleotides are TGTGCCAGCAGCGTAACTAGCGGGTCCTACAATGAGCAGTTCTTC.

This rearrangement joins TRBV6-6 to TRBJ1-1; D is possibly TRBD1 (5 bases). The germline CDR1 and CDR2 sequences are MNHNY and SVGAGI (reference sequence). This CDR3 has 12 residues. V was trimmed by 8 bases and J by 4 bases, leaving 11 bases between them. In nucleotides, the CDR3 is TGTGCCAGCCGACAGCGGGGCACTGAAGCTTTCTTT. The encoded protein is CASRQRGTEAFF.

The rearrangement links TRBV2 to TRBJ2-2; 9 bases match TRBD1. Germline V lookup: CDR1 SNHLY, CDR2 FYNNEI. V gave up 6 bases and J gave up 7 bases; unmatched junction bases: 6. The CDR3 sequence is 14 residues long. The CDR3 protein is CASSRTGADGELFF. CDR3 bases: TGTGCCAGCAGCCGGACAGGGGCCGACGGGGAGCTGTTTTTT.

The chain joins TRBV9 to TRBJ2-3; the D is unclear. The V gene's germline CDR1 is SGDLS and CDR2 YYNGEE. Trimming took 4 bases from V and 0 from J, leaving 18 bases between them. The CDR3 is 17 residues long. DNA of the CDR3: TGTGCCAGCAGCCCCCTCCCGCAGGATACTAGCACAGATACGCAGTATTTT. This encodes CASSPLPQDTSTDTQYF. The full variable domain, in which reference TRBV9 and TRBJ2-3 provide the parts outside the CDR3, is DSGVTQTPKHLITATGQRVTLRCSPRSGDLSVYWYQQSLDQGLQFLIQYYNGEERAKGNILERFSAQQFPDLHSELNLSSLELGDSALYFCASSPLPQDTSTDTQYFGPGTRLTVL.

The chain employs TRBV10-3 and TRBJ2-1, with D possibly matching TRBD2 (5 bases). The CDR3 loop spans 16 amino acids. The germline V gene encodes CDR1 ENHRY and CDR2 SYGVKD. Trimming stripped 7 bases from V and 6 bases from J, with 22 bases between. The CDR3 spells CAIMESTRVGSNEQFF. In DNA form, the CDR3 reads TGTGCCATCATGGAAAGTACTAGAGTTGGGAGCAATGAGCAGTTCTTC.

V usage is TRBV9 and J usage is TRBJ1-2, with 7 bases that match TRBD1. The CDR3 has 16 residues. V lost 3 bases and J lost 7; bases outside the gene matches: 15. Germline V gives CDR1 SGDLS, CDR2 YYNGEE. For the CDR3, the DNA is TGTGCCAGCAGCGCCGAAGCGACAGGGACAGTCTCTGGCTACACCTTC. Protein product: CASSAEATGTVSGYTF.

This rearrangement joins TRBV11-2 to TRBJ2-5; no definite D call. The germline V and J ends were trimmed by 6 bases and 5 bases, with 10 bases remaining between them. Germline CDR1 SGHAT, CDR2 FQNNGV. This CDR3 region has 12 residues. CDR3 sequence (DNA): TGTGCCAGCAGTCCCCGGCGGGAGACCCAGTACTTC. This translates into CASSPRRETQYF.

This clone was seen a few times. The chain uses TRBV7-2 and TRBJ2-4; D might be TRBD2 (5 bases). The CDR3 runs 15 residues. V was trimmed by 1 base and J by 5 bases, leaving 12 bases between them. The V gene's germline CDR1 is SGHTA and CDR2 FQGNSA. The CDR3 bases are TGTGCCAGCAGCTTAGGGTTTAGCGCCCAAAACATTCAGTACTTC. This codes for CASSLGFSAQNIQYF.

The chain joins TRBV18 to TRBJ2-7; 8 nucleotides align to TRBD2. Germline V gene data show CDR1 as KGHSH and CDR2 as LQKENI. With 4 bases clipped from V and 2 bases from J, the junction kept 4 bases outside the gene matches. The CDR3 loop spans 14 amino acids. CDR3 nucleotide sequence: TGTGCCAGCTCACAGGAGCGGGGGCCCTACGAGCAGTACTTC. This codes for CASSQERGPYEQYF.

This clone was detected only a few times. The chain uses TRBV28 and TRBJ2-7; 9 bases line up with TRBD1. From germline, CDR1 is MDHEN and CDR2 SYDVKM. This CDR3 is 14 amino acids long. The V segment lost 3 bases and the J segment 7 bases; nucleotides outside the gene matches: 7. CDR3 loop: CASSFGTGLREQYF. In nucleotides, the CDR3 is TGTGCCAGCAGTTTTGGGACAGGGTTGAGAGAGCAGTACTTC.

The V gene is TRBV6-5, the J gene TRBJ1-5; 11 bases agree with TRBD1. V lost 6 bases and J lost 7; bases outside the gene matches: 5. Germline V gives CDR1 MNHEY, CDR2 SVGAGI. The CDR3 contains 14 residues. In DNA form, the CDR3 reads TGTGCCAGCAGGTGGACAGGGGGCGGCCAGCCCCAGCATTTT. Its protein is CASRWTGGGQPQHF.

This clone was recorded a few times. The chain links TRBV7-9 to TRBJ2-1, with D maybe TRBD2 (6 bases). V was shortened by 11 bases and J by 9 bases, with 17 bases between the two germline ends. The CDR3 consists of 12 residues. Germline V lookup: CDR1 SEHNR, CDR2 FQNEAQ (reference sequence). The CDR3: CALDGGKGEQFF. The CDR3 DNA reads TGTGCCCTCGACGGGGGTAAGGGTGAGCAGTTCTTC.

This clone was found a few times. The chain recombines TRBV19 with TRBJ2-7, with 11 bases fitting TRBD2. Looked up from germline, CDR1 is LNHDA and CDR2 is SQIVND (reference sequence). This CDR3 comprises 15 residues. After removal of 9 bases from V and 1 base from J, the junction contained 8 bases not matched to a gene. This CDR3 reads CASTLTSGSSYEQYF. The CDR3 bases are TGTGCCAGCACATTAACTAGCGGGAGTTCCTACGAGCAGTACTTC.

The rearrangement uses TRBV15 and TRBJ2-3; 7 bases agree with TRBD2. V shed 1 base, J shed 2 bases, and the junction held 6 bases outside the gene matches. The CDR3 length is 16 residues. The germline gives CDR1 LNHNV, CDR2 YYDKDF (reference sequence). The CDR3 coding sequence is TGTGCCACCAGCAGAGGGGCTAGCGGTTTCACAGATACGCAGTATTTT. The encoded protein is CATSRGASGFTDTQYF.

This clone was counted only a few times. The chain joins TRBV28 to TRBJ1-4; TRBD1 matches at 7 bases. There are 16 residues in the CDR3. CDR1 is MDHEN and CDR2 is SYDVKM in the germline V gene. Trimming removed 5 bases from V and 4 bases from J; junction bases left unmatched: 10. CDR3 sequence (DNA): TGTGCCAGCAGTCTCCCCGGGACAGTCAATAATGAAAAACTGTTTTTT. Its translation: CASSLPGTVNNEKLFF.

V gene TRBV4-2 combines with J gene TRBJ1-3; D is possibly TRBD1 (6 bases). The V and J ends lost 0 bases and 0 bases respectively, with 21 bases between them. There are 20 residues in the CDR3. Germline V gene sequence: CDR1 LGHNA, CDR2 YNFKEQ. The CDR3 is CASSQDLLLRGTSSGNTIYF. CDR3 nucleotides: TGTGCCAGCAGCCAAGATCTCCTTTTGAGAGGGACAAGCTCTGGAAACACCATATATTTT.

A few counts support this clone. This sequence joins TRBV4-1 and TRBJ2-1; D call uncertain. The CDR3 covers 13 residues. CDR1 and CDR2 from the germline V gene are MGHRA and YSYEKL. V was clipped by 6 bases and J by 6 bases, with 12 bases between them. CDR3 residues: CASRHGFANEQFF. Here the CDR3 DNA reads TGCGCCAGCAGGCACGGGTTCGCCAATGAGCAGTTCTTC.

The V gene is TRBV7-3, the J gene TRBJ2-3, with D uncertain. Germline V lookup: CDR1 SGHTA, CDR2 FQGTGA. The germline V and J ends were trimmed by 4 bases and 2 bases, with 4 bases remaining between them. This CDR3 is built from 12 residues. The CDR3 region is CASSSYTDTQYF. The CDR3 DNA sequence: TGTGCCAGCAGCTCTTACACAGATACGCAGTATTTT.

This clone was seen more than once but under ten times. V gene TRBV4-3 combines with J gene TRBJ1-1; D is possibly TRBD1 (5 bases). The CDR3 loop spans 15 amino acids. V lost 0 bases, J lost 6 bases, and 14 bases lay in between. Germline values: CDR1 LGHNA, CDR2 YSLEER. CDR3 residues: CASSQERGRGAEAFF. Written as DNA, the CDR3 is TGCGCCAGCAGCCAAGAAAGGGGAAGGGGCGCTGAAGCTTTCTTT.

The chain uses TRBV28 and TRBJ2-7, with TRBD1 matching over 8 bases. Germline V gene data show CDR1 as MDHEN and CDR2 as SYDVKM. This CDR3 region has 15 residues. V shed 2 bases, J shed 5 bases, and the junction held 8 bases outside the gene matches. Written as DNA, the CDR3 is TGTGCCAGCAGTTTAGGAACAGGGGGTATTGACGAGCAGTACTTC. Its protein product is CASSLGTGGIDEQYF.